This TCR beta chain was sequenced in a study of cytomegalovirus exposure and HLA in healthy donors (dated by TCRdb to 2016 to 2017). With respect to the entire study: An earlier analysis of some 600 of the donors reported 276 Gb of sequence data and some 110 million unique TCR beta sequences obtained from roughly 170 million T cells. HLA typing covered class I and class II loci at four-digit resolution. The T cell repertoires of 550 to 850 subjects were profiled by immunosequencing and related to cytomegalovirus serostatus. The study aimed to test whether signatures of past pathogen exposure could be identified by cataloging public T cell receptors. Genome-wide SNP genotypes for about 60% of the roughly 700 donors were used in a later genetic analysis, which treated that subset as a discovery cohort. To predict cytomegalovirus infection status, the study brought together high-throughput TCR immunosequencing, statistical association of individual TCRs with disease status, and machine learning. Of the 300 to 500 genotyped donors, 81% were placed in the genetic ancestry cluster associated with self-reported Caucasian donors. Rather than drawing on any new phenotypic data, the later analysis identified candidate immune exposures from TCR beta sequences and the way those sequences occurred across donors. A later analysis re-examined previously published TCR beta repertoires from about 700 donors and added high-resolution HLA genotyping to investigate patterns of TCR occurrence. Among roughly 400 genotyped donors of the cohort, an average of about 240,000 unique TCR beta nucleotide sequences were sequenced per donor, about a sixth of them non-productive. Every repertoire in the discovery cohort had been generated on one and the same sequencing platform. An earlier analysis of around 580 of the donors used high-throughput TCR beta sequencing to judge whether each TCR beta V gene segment behaved as functional or pseudogenic. The number of donors typed differed by locus, with about 629-630 for A, B, C, DRB1 and DQB1, around 500 for DQA1, over 600 for DPA1, and around 450 for DPB1. Roughly 300 gigabases of sequencing data and around 80 million unique TCR sequences made up an early release that covered nearly 650 HLA-typed donors. Donor age, sex, ethnicity and CMV serostatus were compiled together with the repertoire data. Four to six DR-DQ haplotypes were handled as single units for association and clustering, since linkage in the cohort was strong. Besides the first cohort of more than 650 subjects, a separate validation cohort made up of over 100 different subjects was used. Paper-wide results and their limitations: Correlated functional status among segregating V segments might be attributable to linkage disequilibrium, but an unknown experimental factor could not be ruled out. In a later analysis, HLA-associated TCR beta chains were found to be more clonally expanded and to have lower generation probabilities than equally common non-associated chains. Because HLA typing was missing for some donors at each locus, association tests included only the typed subset. In the study, some 160 TCR beta chains were listed as associated with cytomegalovirus. According to a later analysis, TCR association rates differed among HLA loci, with DRB1 alleles showing the most associated TCRs and HLA-C alleles showing the fewest. The sequencing pipeline was judged likely to have produced a cluster of highly shared sequence variants as a technical artifact. When HLA alleles, especially DR and DQ, strongly co-occurred, attributing TCR associations to individual alleles was difficult. In a later analysis, most CMV-associated TCR beta chains were found to appear HLA-restricted, with HLA associations seemingly driven largely by CMV exposure. A later genetic analysis associated a missense DCLRE1C variant with V-gene and J-gene trimming of TCR beta chains, and an independent cohort replicated the association. In an earlier analysis of around 600 of the donors, most TCR beta V segments appeared in productive rearrangements about 87% or about 30% of the time, broadly matching IMGT annotations. Compared with the 666-donor mean, donors in an Asian-associated ancestry cluster had fewer N-insertions in productive TCRs, according to a later genetic analysis. A further reported finding was that TCR beta sequences accurately predicted the HLA-A and HLA-B alleles for most subjects in the first cohort. Most TCR sequences were observed very rarely across donors, whereas some public TCRs were present in many individuals. Three of the identified cytomegalovirus-associated TCR beta chains were confirmed in vitro to be specific for cytomegalovirus antigens. The earlier analysis of approximately 540 of the donors excluded fewer than 20 rarely observed V segments, including chromosome 9 orphons, because counts were too low. According to the authors, the approach could potentially be generalized to other disease states and immunological phenotypes. According to a later analysis, parvovirus B19, influenza, CMV and Epstein-Barr virus appeared linked to several top co-occurrence clusters. Because the 87-base-pair reads could not distinguish some IMGT-functional V segments, including TRBV6-2 and TRBV6-3, those segments were excluded. Only TCR beta chains were sequenced in this cohort, and the absence of alpha or paired-chain data limited detectable features. A later analysis associated 15,000 to 20,000 TCR beta sequences with specific HLA alleles at a false discovery rate of 0.05. For the cohort, immune exposure information was limited to CMV serostatus. Cytomegalovirus status was reported to be diagnosed by the classifier with high specificity and sensitivity in both the original and validation cohorts. Presence/absence analyses assumed roughly uniform sequencing depth across donors, an assumption that may not hold.

The method behind the library was the immunoSEQ multiplex PCR assay. For the multiplex PCR, a mixture combining 60 forward primers for TCR Vbeta segments and 13 reverse primers for TCR Jbeta segments was used. Amplification of the CDR3 region of rearranged TCR beta genes was performed with a multiplex PCR assay on genomic DNA. The Illumina HiSeq System was used to sequence the amplified TCR beta libraries as 87-base-pair reads. For the original study's pipeline: In a later analysis, some 80 million unique TCR beta chains were counted across the 650 to 700 repertoires, and roughly 11 million of these chains were shared by at least two donors. Raw reads were error-corrected and collapsed into unique sequences with a nearest-neighbor algorithm that merged closely related sequences to remove PCR and sequencing errors. Alignment of CDR3 sequences to IMGT reference sequences was used to assign V, D and J gene segments. Each retained sequence needed at least a six-nucleotide match to both a V gene segment and a J gene segment. A rearrangement counted as productive if the CDR3 had no stop codons and remained in frame with V and J, and every other rearrangement counted as non-productive. CDR3 was defined according to IMGT convention as the region running from the second conserved V-encoded cysteine to the conserved J-encoded phenylalanine. In an earlier analysis of just under 600 of the donors, sequences lacking an unambiguous match to a single V gene segment were excluded. In an earlier analysis of some 590 of the donors, a V segment was called functional when productive rearrangements were above 56.7%, and segregating when the standard deviation between donors exceeded 5%. A statistical classification framework was developed to diagnose cytomegalovirus status using the catalog of TCR beta chain sequences. In a later analysis, TCR nucleotide sequences were compared against IMGT/GENE-DB human TR gene sequences so that V and J genes could be assigned. In a later analysis, CDR3 sequences and most-parsimonious VDJ recombination scenarios were assigned using the TCRdist pipeline. A later analysis defined each TCR beta chain by its CDR3 amino acid sequence plus V-gene family, and excluded reads lacking a unique V-gene family. As a way to deal with suspected cross-contamination and a sequencing artifact, a later analysis dropped 640 or so nucleotide sequences that were highly shared and had low generation probability. For each public chain, a later analysis derived a clonal expansion index from normalized ranks of inferred template counts within each repertoire. In a later analysis, generation probabilities were computed using a VDJ recombination model fitted to out-of-frame rearrangements, and the results were checked against IGoR. In a later analysis, hypergeometric tests were used to score TCR-TCR, TCR-HLA and TCR-CMV co-occurrence, with a repertoire-size bias correction applied to TCR pairs. False discovery rates were estimated in a later analysis by permuting HLA or CMV assignments 20 times. In a later analysis, co-occurring TCRs were grouped with DBSCAN, and TCRdist sequence similarity was added when clustering was performed within HLA-allele-positive subsets. For co-occurrence clustering, repertoires with fewer than 30,000 or more than 120,000 public chains were excluded, along with roughly 5 repertoires with anomalous nucleotide sharing. The table comes from immuneACCESS by way of TCRdb, which keeps in-frame sequences with V and J called. Part of the clones is missing from these tables; in studies checked, under half for an unresolved V gene and the rest for unknown reasons. That table gives V, J and clone size, and the DNA gave D and trimming. The sample's records list about 110,000 clones. More than 0.5% of the sample is taken by the ten largest.

Turning to this clone: Its specific antigen is unknown.

In total, 600 or so healthy bone marrow donors made up the cohort. At the time of sampling, every cohort member was nominally healthy, though immune exposures that went unrecorded were likely present. The donor tested CMV seronegative, placing the donor among the roughly 340 seronegative members of the cohort. Each donor provided a peripheral blood sample, and peripheral blood mononuclear cells were used for TCR beta sequencing. The Qiagen DNeasy Blood Extraction Kit was used to extract genomic DNA from the blood cell samples. From cysteine to phenylalanine, the CDR3 is 15 amino acids long. The kept DNA is CDR3 alone, 45 bases in frame from the first base. V loses 6 bases at its end and J loses 6 bases; junction bases beyond the gene matches: 6. In the germline V gene, CDR1 corresponds to SNHLY and CDR2 to FYNNEI.

Recombination linked TRBV2 to TRBJ1-5, with 12 bases aligning to TRBD1. The TCR comes from a man aged 50-59 years in good health and CMV-seronegative. Sequencing was done on a sample of PBMCs. The CDR3 region: CASRGDRGLAQPQHF. The nucleotide sequence reads as follows: TGTGCCAGCAGGGGGGACAGGGGGCTTGCTCAGCCCCAGCATTTT.